This T cell receptor beta chain emerged from a study of shared clonotypes between healthy human individuals. General observations from the study: As a rule, naive subsets had a larger estimated richness than memory subsets. Only blood underwent sampling, and tissue repertoires likely differ. Non-shared clonotypes were found to have lower generation probabilities than the clonotypes that were shared by all four of the sorted-subset donors.

In regard to this clone: The antigen remains unidentified.

Positively selected for CCR7, the CD45RO-negative cells used as naive CD8 cells excluded terminally differentiated effector memory CD45RA+ cells. There were no recent acute infections or vaccinations among the donors, who were healthy HIV-negative adults. CDR1 is SGHNT, CDR2 YENEEA, per germline. The CDR3 is 15 amino acids. Trimming removed 5 bases from V and 5 bases from J, with 16 bases in between. Assay: immunoSEQ multiplex PCR; the TCRdb copy retains only in-frame clones and omits some. This sample has about 680,000 clones, with 92% found just once. Sequenced input: naive CD8+ T cells sorted from blood. The clonotype was recovered from a man aged 25-40 years in good health. The chain is built from TRBV11-3 and TRBJ2-1; D not resolved. In DNA form, the CDR3 reads TGTGCCAGCAGCCCTTACGTCACGCTGAACAATGAGCAGTTCTTC. The encoded protein is CASSPYVTLNNEQFF.